This T cell receptor beta chain originates from a study of beta chain features in type 1 diabetes. Findings of the study overall: Shorter TCRB CDR3s, moderately but significantly so, were found in Type 1 diabetes patients in all four CD4+ subsets.

The study reverse transcribed the entire isolated RNA, so it sequenced expressed TCRB transcripts. Repertoires were generated with immunoSEQ multiplex PCR, while TCRdb's copy carries only in-frame clones and drops some. The sample yields approximately 260,000 clones, roughly 25% seen once. This clone has only a few counts. Its antigen is currently unknown. V shed 5 bases, J shed 9 bases, and the junction held 9 bases outside the gene matches. The CDR3 is 15 residues long. Germline V gene data show CDR1 as MNHNS and CDR2 as SASEGT. This sequence originates from a woman in her thirties with type 1 diabetes. The gene calls are TRBV6-1 and TRBJ2-1; TRBD2 agrees at 11 bases. The sample comprised naive CD4+ T cells from blood. The CDR3: CASSPPGLAGGEQFF. The CDR3 DNA reads TGTGCCAGCAGTCCACCTGGACTAGCGGGTGGTGAGCAGTTCTTC.